Shown below are 9 T cell receptor beta chains from a single sample sequenced in a study of CD8+CD57+ T cells in acquired aplastic anemia. For sequencing, patients were chosen who had shown expansion of CD8+CD57+ cells by flow cytometry. Genomic DNA templated the TCR beta VDJ and CDR3 profiling. TCRdb used MiXCR to reprocess the reads, holding one entry per CDR3 protein. The sample contains 150,000 to 200,000 distinct CDR3 sequences, roughly 48% of which appear only once. The source material was sorted CD4+, CD8+, or CD8+CD57+ T cells (not recorded which) from PBMCs. The receptor source for this set is a human donor with aplastic anemia.

The chain combines TRBV20-1 with TRBJ2-5; no firm D call. Trimming stripped 4 bases from V and 1 base from J, with 7 bases between. This CDR3 contains 12 residues. Per germline, CDR1 DFQATT and CDR2 SNEGSKA (reference sequence). The CDR3 sequence is CSAKAGQETQYF. The CDR3 region has the DNA TGCAGTGCTAAAGCAGGCCAAGAGACCCAGTACTTC.

The rearrangement joins TRBV10-1 to TRBJ1-4; 8 bases fit TRBD1. Per the germline V gene, CDR1 is WNHNN and CDR2 is SYGVQD (reference sequence). CDR3 length equals 12 residues. V shed 7 bases, J shed 13 bases, and the junction held 8 bases outside the gene matches. CDR3 sequence reads: CASIEDRGGLFF. In DNA, the CDR3 is TGCGCCAGCATTGAAGACAGGGGAGGACTGTTTTTT.

This clonotype was seen at least ten times. V usage is TRBV6-1 and J usage is TRBJ2-3, with a possible D match to TRBD2 (6 bases). Germline V CDR1 and CDR2: MNHNS, SASEGT. V was shortened by 6 bases and J by 2 bases, with 15 bases between the two germline ends. The CDR3 is 15 amino acids. CDR3 bases: TGTGCCAGCAGCGCCTCTGGGACTCTCACAGATACGCAGTATTTT. This codes for CASSASGTLTDTQYF.

This chain joins TRBV4-2 and TRBJ2-2; 14 nucleotides align to TRBD2. The J segment lost 0 bases and the V segment lost 4 bases, leaving 13 bases of the junction unmatched. Germline CDR1 LGHNA, CDR2 YNFKEQ. The CDR3 covers 21 residues. The CDR3 protein is CASSLGGGTSGSRANTGELFF. As DNA, the CDR3 is TGTGCCAGCAGCCTCGGGGGGGGGACTAGCGGGAGCCGGGCGAACACCGGGGAGCTGTTTTTT.

The V and J genes are TRBV7-6 and TRBJ2-5; 14 bases fit TRBD2. The germline CDR1 and CDR2 sequences are SGHVS and FNYEAQ. V lost 6 bases and J lost 2; bases outside the gene matches: 11. CDR3 length equals 18 residues. CDR3 sequence reads: CASRAGLAGDRWQETQYF. CDR3 nucleotides: TGTGCCAGCAGAGCGGGACTAGCGGGGGACCGGTGGCAAGAGACCCAGTACTTC.

This clonotype was recorded at least ten times. The V gene is TRBV5-1, the J gene TRBJ2-5, with 9 bases identical to TRBD2. The V and J ends lost 0 bases and 2 bases, in that order; junction bases with no gene match: 2. The CDR3 has 15 amino acids. Germline values: CDR1 SGHRS, CDR2 YFSETQ. Written as DNA, the CDR3 is TGCGCCAGCAGCTTGGCCCTAGCGGGACAAGAGACCCAGTACTTC. Its protein is CASSLALAGQETQYF.

This clonotype was seen ten or more times. The chain joins TRBV7-6 to TRBJ2-3; 12 bases align to TRBD2. Trimming cost V 3 bases and J 2 bases; bases outside gene matches: 9. The CDR3 runs 18 residues. CDR1 is SGHVS and CDR2 is FNYEAQ in the germline V gene. CDR3 sequence (DNA): TGTGCCAGCAGCTTGTCGCTAGCGGGAGGGAAGAACACAGATACGCAGTATTTT. It encodes CASSLSLAGGKNTDTQYF. Full variable domain (missing parts from reference TRBV7-6 and TRBJ2-3): GAGVSQSPRYKVTKRGQDVALRCDPISGHVSLYWYRQALGQGPEFLTYFNYEAQQDKSGLPNDRFSAERPEGSISTLTIQRTEQRDSAMYRCASSLSLAGGKNTDTQYFGPGTRLTVL.

The sample holds many counts of this clonotype. The chain couples TRBV4-2 to TRBJ2-7, with 7 positions matching TRBD1. CDR3 length: 13 amino acids. Germline-derived CDR1 and CDR2 are LGHNA and YNFKEQ. V was clipped by 3 bases and J by 6 bases; unmatched bases: 5. CDR3 sequence: CASSHVQGPEQYF. Here the CDR3 DNA reads TGTGCCAGCAGCCATGTACAGGGGCCCGAGCAGTACTTC.

Ten or more counts support this clonotype. The chain employs TRBV7-6 and TRBJ1-2; D unclear. CDR1 is SGHVS, CDR2 FNYEAQ, per germline. CDR3 length: 16 residues. Trimming removed 1 base from V and 7 bases from J, with 19 bases in between. The CDR3 sequence: CASSLGEMPDSGGYTF. CDR3 in DNA: TGTGCCAGCAGCTTAGGAGAGATGCCAGACTCGGGTGGCTACACCTTC.